This record concerns one TCR beta chain sequence. Its antigen is still unknown. The sample comes from a study of cytotoxic CD8 clonotypes in ibrutinib-treated CLL. Germline lookup yields CDR1 SGHNT and CDR2 YYREEE (reference sequence). The CDR3 is made up of 14 amino acids. Trimming cost V 0 bases and J 0 bases, with 4 bases left between them. Study conclusions and caveats: Sustained-remission and progressing patients were not sampled at matched times. Public clonotypes, found uncommonly, either contracted or stayed stable on treatment.

Method: immunoSEQ multiplex PCR; TCRdb's copy keeps in-frame clones and lacks some. The table has 150,000 to 200,000 clones, about 88% seen once. The authors obtained roughly 2.2 micrograms of genomic DNA from cryopreserved PBMCs for TCR beta libraries. The TCR originated in a human donor with chronic lymphocytic leukemia. J is TRBJ1-3 and V is TRBV5-4, with D unresolved. The specimen was PBMCs, collected at disease progression, from a patient treated with ibrutinib. The chain's CDR3 is CASSLAGSGNTIYF. CDR3 nucleotide sequence: TGTGCCAGCAGCTTGGCCGGCTCTGGAAACACCATATATTTT.